Included here is one TCR beta chain sequence, with context. Its target is unknown. This specimen belongs to a study of blood T cells in healthy people across ages. Study-level findings and limits: Among long-lived donors, naive CD4+ cells were more numerous and diversity higher than in aged donors.

The second PCR ran about 6 to 12 cycles with a sample-barcoded 5' primer and J-beta primers. TCRdb re-called the 5' RACE reads with MiXCR, one entry per CDR3 protein. This table holds 2 million or so distinct CDR3 sequences, around half found once. Per sample, no less than 5 micrograms of total RNA were extracted. The sample taken for sequencing was blood. This TCR was sampled from a woman aged 40 to 50 in good health.

The chain's CDR3 is CASRPWGAGSQETQYF. In DNA form, the CDR3 reads TGTGCCAGCAGGCCCTGGGGAGCGGGGTCCCAAGAGACCCAGTACTTC. The chain uses TRBV12-3 or TRBV12-4 and TRBJ2-5; 7 bases are a match to TRBD2. The CDR3 extends over 16 amino acids. The V segment lost 6 bases and the J segment 1 base; nucleotides outside the gene matches: 11.